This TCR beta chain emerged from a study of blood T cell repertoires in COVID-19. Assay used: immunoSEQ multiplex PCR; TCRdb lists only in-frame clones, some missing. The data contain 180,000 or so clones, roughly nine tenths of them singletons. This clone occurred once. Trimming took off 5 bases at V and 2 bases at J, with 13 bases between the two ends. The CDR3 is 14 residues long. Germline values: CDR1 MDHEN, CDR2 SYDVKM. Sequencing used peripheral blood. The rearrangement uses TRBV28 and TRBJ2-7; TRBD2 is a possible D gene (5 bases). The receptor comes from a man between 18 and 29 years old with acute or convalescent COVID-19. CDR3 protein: CASSPHTRTYEQYV. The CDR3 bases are TGTGCCAGCAGTCCCCATACTAGGACCTACGAGCAGTACGTC.